This TCR beta chain was profiled in a study of T cell responses to AZD1222 COVID-19 vaccine. Study conclusions and caveats: None of the repertoires were sampled until the peak T cell response had passed. The CD4 TCRs associated with vaccination extended across spike and predominated at 160-218 and 743-854.

The V gene lost 2 bases and the J gene lost 2 bases, with 12 bases spanning the gap. The CDR3 extends over 15 amino acids. The germline V gene has CDR1 SGHTA and CDR2 FQGNSA. On this clone itself: Its antigen is currently unknown.

Some clones are missing from TCRdb's copy, which holds only in-frame ones; the method was immunoSEQ multiplex PCR. The sample holds 100,000 to 110,000 clones, 80% to 90% seen once. The rearrangement uses TRBV7-2 and TRBJ1-1, with D possibly being TRBD1 (5 bases). Material: peripheral blood, obtained on day 0 of MenACWY control vaccination. The TCR comes from an adult in good health. CDR3 loop: CASSLKGQTNTEAFF. The CDR3, as DNA: TGTGCCAGCAGCTTAAAGGGGCAGACTAACACTGAAGCTTTCTTT.